Shown below are 3 T cell receptor beta chains from a single sample sequenced in a study of cytomegalovirus exposure and HLA in healthy donors. 13 Jbeta primers and 60 Vbeta primers were used for the PCR. TCRdb's table, derived via immunoSEQ multiplex PCR, lists solely in-frame clones and lacks some. The profile shows approximately 99,000 clones, over 75% of them singletons. Input material: PBMCs. These receptors all stem from a man aged 35 to 55 in good health and CMV-seropositive.

This clone was observed a single time. V and J are TRBV10-3 and TRBJ2-5; D unclear. The CDR3 length is 11 residues. CDR1 and CDR2 from the germline V gene are ENHRY and SYGVKD. Trimming cost V 8 bases and J 4 bases, with 8 bases left between them. In nucleotides, the CDR3 is TGTGCCATCGGGCTGGGAGAGACCCAGTACTTC. Translation: CAIGLGETQYF.

The chain combines TRBV19 with TRBJ1-4; TRBD1 agrees at 7 bases. CDR1 and CDR2 from the germline V gene are LNHDA and SQIVND (reference sequence). V lost 6 bases, J lost 7 bases, and 8 bases stayed unmatched. This CDR3 is 14 amino acids long. The CDR3 is CASRTGTAGEKLFF. As DNA, the CDR3 is TGTGCCAGTAGGACCGGGACAGCGGGTGAAAAACTGTTTTTT.

The rearrangement uses TRBV9 and TRBJ2-2; a possible D gene is TRBD2 (6 bases). The germline V gene encodes CDR1 SGDLS and CDR2 YYNGEE. V shed 0 bases and J shed 4 bases, with 19 bases lying between them. The CDR3 contains 18 residues. DNA for the CDR3: TGTGCCAGCAGCGTAGTAATAGCGGCCCCTCGAGGCACCGGGGAGCTGTTTTTT. This sequence encodes CASSVVIAAPRGTGELFF. The variable domain in full, with the rest retrieved from reference TRBV9 and TRBJ2-2, is DSGVTQTPKHLITATGQRVTLRCSPRSGDLSVYWYQQSLDQGLQFLIQYYNGEERAKGNILERFSAQQFPDLHSELNLSSLELGDSALYFCASSVVIAAPRGTGELFFGEGSRLTVL.